A selection of T cell receptor beta chains follows, all from one sample in a study of blood T cells in healthy people across ages. TCRdb called the 5' RACE reads again in MiXCR, with one record for every CDR3 protein. The sample lists about 540,000 distinct CDR3 sequences, around 24% seen once, with 8.7% in the top ten. These data also featured in a second study, about T cells of mothers and their children.

What was sequenced was blood. These receptor sequences come from a boy between 5 and 17 years old in good health. CDR3s include the opening cysteine and the closing phenylalanine or tryptophan. Fields, in order: J gene, clone size, D gene, V gene, CDR3 protein, CDR3 DNA. D genes are given only for firm matches. Size values are once, few and many counts, or a class for expanded clones, and some rows have none.

TRBJ2-4	few	-	TRBV11-2	CASSSPRDGQRSQYF	TGTGCCAGCAGCTCTCCTCGAGATGGTCAGCGGAGTCAGTACTTC
TRBJ2-6	many	-	TRBV3-1	CASRGEHRSGANVLTF	TGTGCCAGCAGAGGGGAGCACCGCTCTGGGGCCAACGTCCTGACTTTC
TRBJ2-2	-	-	TRBV5-5	CASSTLRTGELFF	TGTGCCAGCAGCACCCTGCGCACCGGGGAGCTGTTTTTT
TRBJ2-1	few	-	TRBV7-9	CASSLSLGLLNEQFF	TGTGCCAGCAGCTTATCCCTGGGACTCCTTAATGAGCAGTTCTTC
TRBJ1-1	few	-	TRBV5-6	CASRTWGGNTEAFF	TGTGCCAGCAGGACGTGGGGAGGGAACACTGAAGCTTTCTTT
TRBJ1-1	-	-	TRBV10-2	CASRDPARFKGAEAFF	TGCGCCAGCAGAGATCCGGCGCGATTTAAGGGCGCTGAAGCTTTCTTT
TRBJ2-5	-	TRBD1	TRBV7-9	CASSPPGQTNQETQYF	TGTGCCAGCAGCCCACCGGGACAGACCAACCAAGAGACCCAGTACTTC
TRBJ1-4	few	TRBD1	TRBV5-1	CASSPRHNQGAPNEKLFF	TGCGCCAGCAGTCCGCGTCACAACCAGGGGGCCCCTAATGAAAAACTGTTTTTT
TRBJ2-5	few	-	TRBV5-5	CASSSRVAQETQYF	TGTGCCAGCAGCTCACGGGTTGCCCAAGAGACCCAGTACTTC
TRBJ2-3	-	-	TRBV6-6	CASSYSANTQYF	TGTGCCAGCAGTTACTCCGCGAATACGCAGTATTTT
TRBJ2-3	few	-	TRBV6-1	CASSEGRRSTDTQYF	TGTGCCAGCAGTGAGGGGAGGCGAAGCACAGATACGCAGTATTTT
TRBJ2-1	-	-	TRBV6-5	CASRLTGERRFF	TGTGCCAGCAGGTTAACCGGTGAGCGCCGGTTCTTC
TRBJ1-1	once	-	TRBV29-1	CSVVARAQMNTEAFF	TGCAGCGTGGTGGCAAGGGCCCAGATGAACACTGAAGCTTTCTTT
TRBJ2-5	few	-	TRBV27	CASSLMGGAQETQYF	TGTGCCAGCAGCCTAATGGGGGGCGCACAAGAGACCCAGTACTTC
TRBJ2-7	-	-	TRBV28	CANSLPDRSYEQYF	TGTGCCAACAGTTTACCCGACAGAAGCTACGAGCAGTACTTC
TRBJ2-3	-	-	TRBV4-3	CASSQSVGSADTQYF	TGCGCCAGCAGCCAGTCCGTAGGATCGGCAGATACGCAGTATTTT
TRBJ2-7	-	TRBD2	TRBV7-2	CASSPRGGLAPLYEQYF	TGTGCCAGCAGCCCCAGGGGAGGACTAGCGCCGCTCTACGAGCAGTACTTC
TRBJ1-5	-	-	TRBV5-1	CASRADYSNQPQHF	TGCGCCAGCAGGGCAGACTATAGCAATCAGCCCCAGCATTTT